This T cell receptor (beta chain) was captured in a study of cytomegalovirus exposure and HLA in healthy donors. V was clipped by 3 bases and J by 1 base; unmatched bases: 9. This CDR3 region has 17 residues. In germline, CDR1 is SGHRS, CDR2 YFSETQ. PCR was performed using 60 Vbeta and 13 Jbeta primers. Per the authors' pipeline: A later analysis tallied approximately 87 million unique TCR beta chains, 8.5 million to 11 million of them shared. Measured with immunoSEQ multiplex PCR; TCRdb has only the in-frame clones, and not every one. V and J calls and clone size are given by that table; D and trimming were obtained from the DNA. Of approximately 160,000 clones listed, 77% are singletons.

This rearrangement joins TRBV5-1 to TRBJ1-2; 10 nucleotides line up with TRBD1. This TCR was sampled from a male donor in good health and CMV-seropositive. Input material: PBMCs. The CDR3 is CASSWDRGLNNNYGYTF. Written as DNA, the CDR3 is TGCGCCAGCAGCTGGGACAGGGGACTCAACAATAACTATGGCTACACCTTC.